One sample yielded the 5 T cell receptor beta chains listed below, sequenced in a study of T cells in Graves' hyperthyroidism and ophthalmopathy. Regions amplified from RNA transcripts were the TCR beta CDR3 regions. During a first-round RT-PCR of the TCR CDR3, the HTBI primer set was used. From the multiplex PCR reads, TCRdb called clonotypes with MiXCR, one entry per CDR3 protein. The sample records about 50,000 distinct CDR3 sequences, around 49% being singletons. The sample taken for sequencing was peripheral blood or thyroid tissue (not recorded which). These receptors all come from a woman in her forties or fifties with Graves' hyperthyroidism.

This clonotype was seen once. The J gene is TRBJ2-7, the V gene TRBV29-1, with D maybe TRBD2 (5 bases). CDR1 SQVTM and CDR2 ANQGSEA come from the germline V gene. Trimming left V 6 bases short and J 2 bases short, with 17 bases between. This CDR3 spans 14 amino acids. The CDR3 spells CSVGSGIPPYEQYF. The CDR3 nucleotides are TGCAGCGTGGGCTCCGGGATTCCCCCCTACGAGCAGTACTTC.

This clonotype was seen ten or more times. The V call is TRBV3-1, the J call TRBJ1-1; D not resolved. The CDR3 spans 14 residues. Per germline, CDR1 LGHDT and CDR2 YNNKEL (reference sequence). Trimming took off 3 bases at V and 2 bases at J, with 10 bases between the two ends. CDR3 protein: CASSQQVINTEAFF. CDR3 DNA: TGTGCCAGCAGCCAGCAAGTGATTAACACTGAAGCTTTCTTT.

The chain couples TRBV2 to TRBJ1-1; D is possibly TRBD1 (5 bases). The CDR3 has 12 amino acids. V shed 5 bases and J shed 10 bases, with 14 bases lying between them. The germline V gene encodes CDR1 SNHLY and CDR2 FYNNEI. The CDR3 loop reads CASSWDGLGAFF. CDR3 DNA: TGTGCCAGCAGTTGGGACGGGCTGGGAGCTTTCTTT.

This clonotype was picked up many times. The chain joins TRBV20-1 to TRBJ1-4, with D perhaps matching TRBD1 (5 bases). The V gene's germline CDR1 is DFQATT and CDR2 SNEGSKA (reference sequence). Between the trimmed V and J ends, which lost 1 base and 4 bases, there was a span of 19 bases. This CDR3 region has 17 residues. The CDR3 DNA reads as TGCAGTGCTAGAGGGGCAGGGCGAGGGTTTGGTAATGAAAAACTGTTTTTT. Its translation: CSARGAGRGFGNEKLFF.

Note on this clonotype: The junction differs from germline at one of its ends, possibly a read error. The chain uses TRBV10-3 and TRBJ1-4; possibly TRBD1 for D (5 bases). Germline CDR1 and CDR2: ENHRY and SYGVKD. The CDR3 loop spans 11 amino acids. The CDR3 region has the DNA TGTGCCTCCCAGGACACTGAAAAACGGTTTTTT. Residues: CASQDTEKRFF.